These T cell receptor beta chains were read from a single sample in a study of T cells in localized non-small cell lung cancer. Sequencing was performed with immunoSEQ multiplex PCR; in TCRdb, only in-frame clones are kept and a portion is missing. The data hold a few thousand clones, with roughly 36% observed a single time. Sample: lung tumor tissue, taken before any cancer treatment. These receptors were collected from a man aged 35-75 years with stage I lung adenocarcinoma. Each CDR3 is given with its conserved first and last residue. The order of the fields is D gene, V gene, J gene, clone size, CDR3 protein, CDR3 DNA. A D gene is named only where the DNA matches it firmly. Expanded clones are given a class, and other clones once, few, many or no size at all.

NA	TRBV9	TRBJ2-7	NA	CASSPESWSYEQYF	TGTGCCAGCAGCCCAGAAAGTTGGAGCTACGAGCAGTACTTC
TRBD1	TRBV7-6	TRBJ1-2	few	CASSSPTGYYGYTF	TGTGCCAGCAGCTCCCCGACAGGGTACTATGGCTACACCTTC
NA	TRBV11-3	TRBJ1-1	few	CASSLTGNPNTEAFF	TGTGCCAGCAGCTTAACAGGGAACCCGAACACTGAAGCTTTCTTT
NA	TRBV9	TRBJ2-1	NA	CASSEAGEEQFF	TGTGCCAGCAGTGAAGCAGGGGAAGAGCAGTTCTTC
TRBD1	TRBV28	TRBJ1-2	NA	CASSWSYRGANYGYTF	TGTGCCAGCAGTTGGAGTTACAGGGGAGCTAACTATGGCTACACCTTC
TRBD1	TRBV28	TRBJ1-5	NA	CASSFNPGTGGGNQPQHF	TGTGCCAGCAGTTTCAACCCCGGGACAGGGGGCGGCAATCAGCCCCAGCATTTT
TRBD1	TRBV19	TRBJ2-7	NA	CASSISGTGEREQYF	TGTGCCAGTAGTATATCCGGGACAGGGGAGCGCGAGCAGTACTTC
NA	TRBV4-1	TRBJ1-1	few	CASSRQQEGPEEEF	TGCGCCAGCAGCCGACAACAGGAGGGCCCAGAAGAGGAATTT
TRBD1	TRBV18	TRBJ2-7	NA	CASSPLGQGYEQYF	TGTGCCAGCTCACCCCTGGGACAGGGGTACGAGCAGTACTTC
TRBD2	TRBV11-3	TRBJ2-3	few	CASSLAGRHTDTQYF	TGTGCCAGCAGTCTAGCGGGGCGACACACAGATACGCAGTATTTT
NA	TRBV9	TRBJ1-1	NA	CASSVNWMIGASAEAFF	TGTGCCAGCAGCGTAAATTGGATGATTGGGGCTTCGGCTGAAGCTTTCTTT
NA	TRBV30	TRBJ1-3	NA	CAWSVGHAYGNTIYF	TGTGCCTGGAGTGTTGGGCATGCCTACGGAAACACCATATATTTT
NA	TRBV14	TRBJ2-2	NA	CASRSRDTGELFF	TGTGCCAGCCGGTCCAGGGACACCGGGGAGCTGTTTTTT
TRBD1	TRBV6-8	TRBJ1-1	NA	CAIRQGPSINTEAFF	TGTGCCATTCGACAGGGGCCGTCTATCAACACTGAAGCTTTCTTT
NA	TRBV7-5	TRBJ1-1	few	CASSFAGGAVTEAFF	NA
NA	TRBV11-3	TRBJ2-3	NA	CASSPFRLPTDTQYF	TGTGCCAGCAGCCCTTTTCGACTGCCGACAGATACGCAGTATTTT
TRBD2	TRBV18	TRBJ2-2	NA	CASSPSGIGGELFF	TGTGCCAGCTCACCAAGCGGGATCGGCGGGGAGCTGTTTTTT
NA	TRBV9	TRBJ2-2	NA	CASSVRRENTGELFF	TGTGCCAGCAGCGTAAGAAGGGAGAACACCGGGGAGCTGTTTTTT
TRBD1	TRBV9	TRBJ2-3	medium-sized	CASSVTGGGFDTQYF	TGTGCCAGCAGCGTTACAGGGGGCGGTTTTGATACGCAGTATTTT
TRBD1	TRBV6-8	TRBJ1-5	few	CAISNRGGQPQHF	TGTGCCATCAGTAACAGGGGCGGTCAGCCCCAGCATTTT
NA	TRBV6-8	TRBJ2-7	NA	CASSGGRTLSYEQYF	TGTGCCAGCAGTGGGGGGAGAACTCTCTCCTACGAGCAGTACTTC
TRBD2	TRBV11-3	TRBJ2-5	few	CASSLVAASGSGETQYF	TGTGCCAGCAGCTTAGTGGCGGCTAGCGGGTCGGGGGAAACCCAGTACTTC
NA	TRBV15	TRBJ1-5	NA	CATSRDRRVLEDQPQHF	TGTGCCACCAGCAGAGATCGAAGGGTGTTAGAGGATCAGCCCCAGCATTTT
TRBD1	TRBV7-2	TRBJ2-7	NA	CASSIGTAHVGEQYF	TGTGCCAGCAGCATCGGGACAGCTCACGTAGGCGAGCAGTACTTC
TRBD1	TRBV11-3	TRBJ2-3	medium-sized	CASSSQGKGTDTQYF	TGTGCCAGCAGCTCACAGGGGAAAGGGACAGATACGCAGTATTTT
NA	TRBV18	TRBJ1-4	NA	CASSPYSSTNEKLFF	TGTGCCAGCTCACCGTACAGCTCAACTAATGAAAAACTGTTTTTT
TRBD2	TRBV9	TRBJ2-1	NA	CASSVAGGPCSYNEQFF	TGTGCCAGCAGCGTAGCGGGAGGGCCCTGCTCCTACAATGAGCAGTTCTTC
NA	TRBV12-2	TRBJ1-5	few	CASRLDRTASPYSNQPQHF	TGTGCAAGTCGCTTAGATCGGACAGCCAGTCCTTATAGCAATCAGCCCCAGCATTTT
TRBD1	TRBV29-1	TRBJ2-2	few	CSVPTGQVTGELFF	TGCAGCGTCCCTACGGGACAGGTCACCGGGGAGCTGTTTTTT
NA	TRBV9	TRBJ2-5	few	CASSELEETQYF	TGTGCCAGCAGTGAATTGGAGGAGACCCAGTACTTC
NA	TRBV18	TRBJ1-5	NA	CASSPGRSGQPQHF	TGTGCCAGCTCACCGGGGAGGAGCGGTCAGCCCCAGCATTTT
NA	TRBV1	TRBJ2-1	few	CASSQNSGPGYLQFF	TGCGCCAGCAGCCAAAATTCCGGGCCCGGCTATCTCCAGTTCTTC
TRBD1	TRBV7-7	TRBJ2-7	few	CASSPRQGAFEQYF	TGTGCCAGCAGCCCCAGACAGGGTGCATTCGAGCAGTACTTC
NA	TRBV11-3	TRBJ1-3	few	CASSQVAGFSSGNTIYF	TGTGCCAGCAGCCAAGTGGCGGGGTTTAGCTCTGGAAACACCATATATTTT
NA	TRBV29-1	TRBJ2-3	NA	CSAHLLRNNTDTQYF	TGCAGCGCTCACCTCCTCCGGAACAACACAGATACGCAGTATTTT
TRBD2	TRBV14	TRBJ2-5	NA	CASSSDSGGGETQYF	TGTGCCAGCAGCTCCGACAGCGGGGGGGGAGAGACCCAGTACTTC
TRBD1	TRBV29-1	TRBJ1-3	NA	CSGTGGGNTIYF	TGCAGCGGCACAGGGGGAGGAAACACCATATATTTT
NA	TRBV14	TRBJ2-4	NA	CASSQHLAKNIQYF	TGTGCCAGCAGCCAACACCTAGCCAAAAACATTCAGTACTTC
NA	TRBV23-1	TRBJ2-2	NA	CASSLVDTGELFF	TGCGCCAGCAGCTTAGTAGACACCGGGGAGCTGTTTTTT
NA	TRBV9	TRBJ1-4	NA	CASRTYRTNEKLFF	TGTGCCAGCAGGACTTATCGGACTAATGAAAAACTGTTTTTT
NA	TRBV28	TRBJ2-7	few	CASSSYGTYQEEQYF	TGTGCCAGCAGTTCGTACGGGACATACCAAGAAGAGCAGTACTTC
NA	TRBV7-1	TRBJ2-3	few	CASSSRRSGTDTQYF	TGTGCCAGCAGCTCAAGACGGTCTGGCACAGATACGCAGTATTTT
TRBD1	TRBV28	TRBJ2-7	large	CASSFRRGLGYEQYF	TGTGCCAGCAGTTTTCGCAGGGGGCTAGGGTACGAGCAGTACTTC
NA	TRBV6-8	TRBJ2-3	NA	CASSYGGPPTTDTQYF	TGTGCCAGCAGTTACGGAGGGCCACCAACCACAGATACGCAGTATTTT
NA	TRBV6-8	TRBJ1-1	few	CAISGWVTNTEAFF	TGTGCCATCAGTGGATGGGTGACGAACACTGAAGCTTTCTTT
NA	TRBV11-3	TRBJ2-1	few	CASSFSKVLNEQFF	TGTGCCAGCAGCTTTAGTAAGGTCCTCAATGAGCAGTTCTTC
TRBD1	TRBV28	TRBJ2-7	NA	CATVDRGADEQYF	TGTGCCACAGTCGACAGGGGGGCAGACGAGCAGTACTTC
TRBD2	TRBV6-8	TRBJ2-7	few	CASRRTSGQTSLYEQYF	TGTGCCAGCAGAAGGACTAGCGGCCAAACCTCCTTATACGAGCAGTACTTC
NA	TRBV4-1	TRBJ1-6	few	CASSQLLLRESSYNSPLHF	TGCGCCAGCAGCCAGCTCCTCCTCAGGGAGAGCTCCTATAATTCACCCCTCCACTTT
TRBD1	TRBV28	TRBJ2-7	once	CASSLDRGYEQYF	TGTGCCAGCAGTTTGGACAGGGGTTACGAGCAGTACTTC
TRBD1	TRBV11-3	TRBJ2-5	NA	CASSLGTGKRIIETQYF	TGTGCCAGCAGCCTGGGGACAGGGAAAAGGATAATAGAGACCCAGTACTTC
NA	TRBV15	TRBJ1-3	NA	CATSTSLSGWVGNTIYF	TGTGCCACCAGCACCTCACTTTCGGGGTGGGTTGGAAACACCATATATTTT
TRBD1	TRBV15	TRBJ1-5	NA	CATSGWAWDRDWGNQPQHF	TGTGCCACCAGCGGGTGGGCATGGGACAGGGACTGGGGCAATCAGCCCCAGCATTTT
TRBD1	TRBV28	TRBJ1-2	NA	CASSLTGGQGNGYTF	TGTGCCAGCAGTTTAACGGGCGGACAGGGGAACGGCTACACCTTC
NA	TRBV5-1	TRBJ2-2	NA	CASSSGTGGGITGELFF	TGCGCCAGCAGCTCGGGTACGGGAGGGGGCATCACCGGGGAGCTGTTTTTT